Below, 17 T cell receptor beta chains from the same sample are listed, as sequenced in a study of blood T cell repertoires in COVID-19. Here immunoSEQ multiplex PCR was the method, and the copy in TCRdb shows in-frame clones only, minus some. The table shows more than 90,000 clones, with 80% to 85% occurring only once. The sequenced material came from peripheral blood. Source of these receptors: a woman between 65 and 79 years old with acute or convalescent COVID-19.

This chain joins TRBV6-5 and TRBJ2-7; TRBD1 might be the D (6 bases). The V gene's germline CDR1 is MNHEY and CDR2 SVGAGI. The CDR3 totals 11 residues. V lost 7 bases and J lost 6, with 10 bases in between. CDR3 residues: CASNSGVEQYF. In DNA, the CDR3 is TGTGCCAGCAATTCAGGGGTCGAGCAGTACTTC.

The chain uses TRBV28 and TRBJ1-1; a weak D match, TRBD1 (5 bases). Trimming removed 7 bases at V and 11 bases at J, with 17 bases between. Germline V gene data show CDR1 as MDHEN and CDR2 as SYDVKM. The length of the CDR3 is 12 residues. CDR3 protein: CASTFGGRNAFF. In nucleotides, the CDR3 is TGTGCCAGCACCTTCGGGGGGAGGAATGCTTTCTTT.

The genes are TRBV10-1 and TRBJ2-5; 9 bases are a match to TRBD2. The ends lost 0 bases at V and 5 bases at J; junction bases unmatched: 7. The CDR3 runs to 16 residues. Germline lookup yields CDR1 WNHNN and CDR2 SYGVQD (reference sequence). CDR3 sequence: CASSESIASGMETQYF. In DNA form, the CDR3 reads TGCGCCAGCAGTGAGTCGATTGCTAGCGGGATGGAGACCCAGTACTTC.

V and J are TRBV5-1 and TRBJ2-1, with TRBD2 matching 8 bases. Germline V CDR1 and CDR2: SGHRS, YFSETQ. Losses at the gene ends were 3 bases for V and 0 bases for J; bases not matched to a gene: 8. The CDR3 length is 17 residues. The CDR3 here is CASSYRGGGSSYNEQFF. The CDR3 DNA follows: TGCGCCAGCAGCTACCGGGGGGGCGGGAGCTCCTACAATGAGCAGTTCTTC.

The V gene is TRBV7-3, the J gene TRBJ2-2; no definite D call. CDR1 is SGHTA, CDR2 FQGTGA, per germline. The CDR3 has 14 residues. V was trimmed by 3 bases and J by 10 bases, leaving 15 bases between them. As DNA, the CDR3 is TGTGCCAGCAGCTTGAACTACCCTCCCGCGGAGCTGTTTTTT. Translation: CASSLNYPPAELFF.

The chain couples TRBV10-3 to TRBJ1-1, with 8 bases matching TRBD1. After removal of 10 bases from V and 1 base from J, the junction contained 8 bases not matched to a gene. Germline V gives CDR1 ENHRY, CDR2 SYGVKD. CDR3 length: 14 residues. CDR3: CATNGGQGNTEAFF. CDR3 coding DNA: TGTGCCACCAACGGAGGACAGGGGAACACTGAAGCTTTCTTT.

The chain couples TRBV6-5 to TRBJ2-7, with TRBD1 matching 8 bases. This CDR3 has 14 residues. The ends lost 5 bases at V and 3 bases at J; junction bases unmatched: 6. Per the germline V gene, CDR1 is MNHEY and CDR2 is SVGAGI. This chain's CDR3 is CASSPTGTGYEQYF. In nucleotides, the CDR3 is TGTGCCAGCAGTCCCACCGGGACAGGCTACGAGCAGTACTTC.

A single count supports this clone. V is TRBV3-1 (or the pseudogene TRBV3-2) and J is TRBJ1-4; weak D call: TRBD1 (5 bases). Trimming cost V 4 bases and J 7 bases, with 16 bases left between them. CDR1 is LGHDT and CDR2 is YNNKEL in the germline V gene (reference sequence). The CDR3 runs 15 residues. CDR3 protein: CASSLRGGSSEKLFF. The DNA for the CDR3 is TGTGCCAGCAGCCTCCGGGGGGGGTCGTCTGAAAAACTGTTTTTT.

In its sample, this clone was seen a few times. Here the CDR3 reads CASHTPGQGANGYTF. In DNA form, the CDR3 reads TGTGCCAGCCACACCCCGGGACAGGGGGCGAATGGCTACACCTTC. The V call is TRBV6-5, the J call TRBJ1-2, with TRBD1 matching over 12 bases. This CDR3 spans 15 amino acids. The junction had 10 bases not matched to a gene; V was cut back by 8 bases and J by 6 bases. Germline CDR1 reads MNHEY; CDR2 reads SVGAGI.

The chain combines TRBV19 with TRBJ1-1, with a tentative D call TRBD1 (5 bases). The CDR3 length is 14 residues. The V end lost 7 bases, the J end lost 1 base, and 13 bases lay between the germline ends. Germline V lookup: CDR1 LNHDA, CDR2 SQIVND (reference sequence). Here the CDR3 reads CASKETGGNTEAFF. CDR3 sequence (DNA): TGTGCCAGTAAGGAGACCGGGGGGAACACTGAAGCTTTCTTT.

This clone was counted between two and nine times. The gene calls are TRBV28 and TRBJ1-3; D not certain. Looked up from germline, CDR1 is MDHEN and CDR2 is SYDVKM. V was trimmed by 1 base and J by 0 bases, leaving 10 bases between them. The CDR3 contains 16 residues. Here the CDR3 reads CASSLYPALSGNTIYF. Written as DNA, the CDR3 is TGTGCCAGCAGTTTATATCCCGCACTCTCTGGAAACACCATATATTTT. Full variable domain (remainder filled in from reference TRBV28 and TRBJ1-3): DVKVTQSSRYLVKRTGEKVFLECVQDMDHENMFWYRQDPGLGLRLIYFSYDVKMKEKGDIPEGYSVSREKKERFSLILESASTNQTSMYLCASSLYPALSGNTIYFGEGSWLTVV.

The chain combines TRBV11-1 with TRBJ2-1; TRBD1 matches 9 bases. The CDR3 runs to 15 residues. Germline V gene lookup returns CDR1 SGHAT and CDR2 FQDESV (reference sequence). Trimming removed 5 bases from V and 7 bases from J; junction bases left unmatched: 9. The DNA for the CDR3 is TGTGCCAGCAGCGTAGGACAGGGGTCGGGGAATGAGCAGTTCTTC. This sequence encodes CASSVGQGSGNEQFF.

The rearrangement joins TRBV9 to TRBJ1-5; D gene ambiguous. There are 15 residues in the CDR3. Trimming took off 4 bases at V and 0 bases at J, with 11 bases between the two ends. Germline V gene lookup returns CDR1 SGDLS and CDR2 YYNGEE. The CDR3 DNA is TGTGCCAGCAGCCCGGACGGGAATAGCAATCAGCCCCAGCATTTT. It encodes CASSPDGNSNQPQHF.

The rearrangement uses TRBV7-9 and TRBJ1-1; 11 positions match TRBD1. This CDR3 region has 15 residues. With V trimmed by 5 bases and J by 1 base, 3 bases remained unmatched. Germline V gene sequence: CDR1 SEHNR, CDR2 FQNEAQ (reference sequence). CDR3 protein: CASSGQGASNTEAFF. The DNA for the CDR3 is TGTGCCAGCAGCGGACAGGGGGCTTCGAACACTGAAGCTTTCTTT.

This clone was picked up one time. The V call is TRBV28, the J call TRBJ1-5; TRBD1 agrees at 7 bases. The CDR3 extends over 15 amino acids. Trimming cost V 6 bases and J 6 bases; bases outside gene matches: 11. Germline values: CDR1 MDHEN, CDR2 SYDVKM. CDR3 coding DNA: TGTGCCAGCAGCCTTACAGGGGCCCGCGGTCAGCCCCAGCATTTT. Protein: CASSLTGARGQPQHF.

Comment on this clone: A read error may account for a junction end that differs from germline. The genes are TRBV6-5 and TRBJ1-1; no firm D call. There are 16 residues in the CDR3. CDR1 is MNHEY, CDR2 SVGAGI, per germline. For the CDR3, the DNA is TGTGCCAGCAATTACTCGAGCGACCCACCGCAGACTGAAGCTTTCTTT. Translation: CASNYSSDPPQTEAFF.

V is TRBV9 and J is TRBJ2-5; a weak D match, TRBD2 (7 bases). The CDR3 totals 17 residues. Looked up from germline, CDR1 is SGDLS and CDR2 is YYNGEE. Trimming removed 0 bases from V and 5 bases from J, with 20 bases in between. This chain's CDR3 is CASSVDSARGGWETQYF. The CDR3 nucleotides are TGTGCCAGCAGCGTAGATTCAGCAAGGGGGGGCTGGGAGACCCAGTACTTC.